Here is one T cell receptor beta chain with its context. Its antigen is as yet unknown. The PCR employed 60 Vbeta primers together with 13 Jbeta primers. TCRdb's copy holds only in-frame clones and misses some; the assay was immunoSEQ multiplex PCR. The sample yields about 130,000 clones, about two thirds seen once. The data were obtained in a study of cytomegalovirus exposure and HLA in healthy donors. Study-wide background: Around 78 million unique TCR sequences came from HLA-typed donors in an early release.

Study-wide points: Most TCR sequences proved rare, with some public TCRs found in many donors.

There are 15 residues in the CDR3. This chain connects TRBV12-2 to TRBJ2-7; TRBD1, the D gene given by the table, was not confirmed from the DNA. TRBV12-2 is termed a pseudogene. The sequencing sample was made of PBMCs. This receptor was taken from a man aged 35-49 years in good health and CMV-seropositive. Written as DNA, the CDR3 is TGTGCAAGTCGCTTGGTTCAGGACAGAGCCTACGAGCAGTACTTC. Protein sequence: CASRLVQDRAYEQYF.